Sequencing of this T cell receptor (beta chain) was carried out in a study of regulatory T cells in long-lasting Graves disease. Overall study: Newly diagnosed Graves' patients had under 3 months of antithyroid drugs.

Arm-PCR with iRepertoire HTBI primers amplified the CDR3 regions for these TCR beta libraries. TCRdb reprocessed the multiplex PCR reads with MiXCR, giving one entry per CDR3 protein. Of 550,000 to 600,000 distinct CDR3 sequences listed, approximately 16% were seen once; the top ten hold about 12%. V dropped 1 base and J dropped 7; count of bases not matched to a gene: 2. The CDR3 is 14 residues long. Germline V gene lookup returns CDR1 SGHRS and CDR2 YFSETQ. Documented time point: newly diagnosed GD, antithyroid drugs for less than 3 months. PBMCs were the source of the RNA used for TCR sequencing. Separately, the same data were catalogued under a study of T cells in Graves' hyperthyroidism and ophthalmopathy.

The TCR was taken from a man aged 18 to 30 with Graves disease. The genes are TRBV5-1 and TRBJ1-4; 9 nucleotides agree with TRBD1. The sample here was peripheral blood mononuclear cells (PBMCs), taken at new diagnosis, from a patient treated with antithyroid drugs. The chain's CDR3 is CASSLLGQGEKLFF. The DNA of the CDR3 is TGCGCCAGCAGCTTGTTGGGACAGGGTGAAAAACTGTTTTTT.